This T cell receptor (beta chain) stems from a study of siplizumab effects on memory and regulatory T cells. General study findings and limits: The study found that siplizumab significantly reduced alloreactive sequences traceable to unstimulated CD4+ memory cells. A minor fraction of alloreactive clones, and no more, mapped to unstimulated subsets. Proliferating siplizumab-cultured Tregs lacked confirmed suppressive function.

The CDR3 sequence is 18 residues long. In germline, CDR1 is SGHTA, CDR2 FQGTGA. J gave up 7 bases and V 0 bases, and 15 bases lay outside the gene matches. Assays covered around 100,000 TCR templates per sample. Here immunoSEQ multiplex PCR was the method, and the copy in TCRdb shows in-frame clones only, minus some. The table lists approximately 100,000 clones, just under 95% of them singletons. As regards this clone: Its antigen remains unknown.

The sequenced material came from non-Treg CD4+ T cells sorted from blood. The receptor was isolated from a human donor in good health. The J gene is TRBJ2-3, the V gene TRBV7-3, with 8 bases matching TRBD1. The CDR3 here is CASSLTRDGTGLSNTQYF. DNA of the CDR3: TGTGCCAGCAGCTTAACACGGGACGGGACAGGCCTCTCTAATACGCAGTATTTT.